This T cell receptor (beta chain) was documented in a study of regulatory T cells in long-lasting Graves disease. CDR3-region Arm-PCR and iRepertoire HTBI primers produced the TCR beta libraries. Per the study methods: Identified segments across samples numbered more than 55 TRBV and over eleven TRBJ. TCRdb re-derived calls from the multiplex PCR reads in MiXCR, one entry per CDR3 protein. The V and J calls reflect TCRdb's pipeline rather than the authors' work. Here the sample spans around 420,000 distinct CDR3 sequences, 15% to 17% being singletons. Study-level findings and limits: Persistent disease was associated with favored TRBV28 usage and with favored use of TRBJ1-2 and TRBJ2-5. No thyroid tissue was studied; the work used peripheral blood only.

As to time point: newly diagnosed GD, antithyroid drugs for less than 3 months. PBMC RNA was the source of the TCR library. Diagnosing Graves' disease relied on the American Thyroid Association guidelines. Germline assignment: CDR1 SGDLS and CDR2 YYNGEE. V shed 0 bases, J shed 3 bases, and the junction held 3 bases outside the gene matches. The CDR3 is made up of 16 amino acids. At least ten counts were recorded for this clonotype. Its antigen is unknown. The source material was peripheral blood mononuclear cells (PBMCs), sampled at new diagnosis, from a patient treated with antithyroid drugs. J is TRBJ2-3 and V is TRBV9; 11 nucleotides align to TRBD1. This clonotype originated in a female donor with Graves disease. CDR3 nucleotide sequence: TGTGCCAGCAGCGTAGGGACAGGGGGCTGGACAGATACGCAGTATTTT. Protein product: CASSVGTGGWTDTQYF.